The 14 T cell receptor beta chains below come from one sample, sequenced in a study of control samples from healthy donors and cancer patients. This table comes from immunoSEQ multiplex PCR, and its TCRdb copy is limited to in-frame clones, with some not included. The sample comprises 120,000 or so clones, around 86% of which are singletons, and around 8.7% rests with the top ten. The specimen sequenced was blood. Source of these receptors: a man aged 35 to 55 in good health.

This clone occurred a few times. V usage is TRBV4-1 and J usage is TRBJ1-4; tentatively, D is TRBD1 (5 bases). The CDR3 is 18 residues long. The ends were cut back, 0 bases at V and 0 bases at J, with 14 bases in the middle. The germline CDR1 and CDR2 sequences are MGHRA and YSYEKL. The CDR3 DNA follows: TGCGCCAGCAGCCAAGAATTGACAGCGCCTTCAACTAATGAAAAACTGTTTTTT. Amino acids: CASSQELTAPSTNEKLFF.

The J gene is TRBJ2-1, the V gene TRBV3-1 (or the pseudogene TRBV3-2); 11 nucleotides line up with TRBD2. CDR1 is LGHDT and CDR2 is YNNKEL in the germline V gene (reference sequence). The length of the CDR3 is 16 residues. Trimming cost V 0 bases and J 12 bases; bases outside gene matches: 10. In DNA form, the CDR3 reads TGTGCCAGCAGCCAAGATATAGCGGGGGGGTACCCGTGGCAGTTCTTC. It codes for CASSQDIAGGYPWQFF.

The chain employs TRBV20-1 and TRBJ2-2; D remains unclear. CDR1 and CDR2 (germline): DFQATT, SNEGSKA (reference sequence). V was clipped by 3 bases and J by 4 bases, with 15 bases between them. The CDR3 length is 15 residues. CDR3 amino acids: CSASSGVVSTGELFF. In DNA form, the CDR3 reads TGCAGTGCTAGTTCAGGTGTGGTTAGCACCGGGGAGCTGTTTTTT.

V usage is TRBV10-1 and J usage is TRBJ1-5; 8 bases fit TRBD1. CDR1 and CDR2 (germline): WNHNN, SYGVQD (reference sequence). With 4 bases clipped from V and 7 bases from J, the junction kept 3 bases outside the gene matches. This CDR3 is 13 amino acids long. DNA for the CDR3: TGCGCCAGCAGTGGTGGGACAGGCCAGCCCCAGCATTTT. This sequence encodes CASSGGTGQPQHF.

The CDR3 sequence is CASSEASGNYGYTF. The CDR3 bases are TGTGCCAGCAGTGAAGCGTCCGGGAACTATGGCTACACCTTC. This rearrangement joins TRBV6-1 to TRBJ1-2; D call uncertain. Between the trimmed V and J ends, which lost 0 bases and 2 bases, there was a span of 7 bases. The germline CDR1 and CDR2 sequences are MNHNS and SASEGT. This CDR3 region has 14 residues.

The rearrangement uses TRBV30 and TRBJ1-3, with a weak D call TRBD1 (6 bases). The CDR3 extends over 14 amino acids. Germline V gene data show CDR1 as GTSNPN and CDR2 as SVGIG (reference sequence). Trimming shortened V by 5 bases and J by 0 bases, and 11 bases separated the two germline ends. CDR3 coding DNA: TGTGCCTGGCTACAGGGATCCTCTGGAAACACCATATATTTT. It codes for CAWLQGSSGNTIYF.

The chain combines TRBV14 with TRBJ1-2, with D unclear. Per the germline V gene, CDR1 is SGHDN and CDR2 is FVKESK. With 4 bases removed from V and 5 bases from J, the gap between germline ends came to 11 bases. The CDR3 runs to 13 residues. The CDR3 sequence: CASSPALVYGYTF. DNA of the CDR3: TGTGCCAGCAGCCCAGCCTTAGTTTATGGCTACACCTTC.

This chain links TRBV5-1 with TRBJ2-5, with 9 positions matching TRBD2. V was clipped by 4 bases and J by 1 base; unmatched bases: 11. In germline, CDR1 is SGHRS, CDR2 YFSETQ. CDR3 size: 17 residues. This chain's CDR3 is CASSPAAGGGRQETQYF. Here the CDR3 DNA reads TGCGCCAGCAGCCCCGCTGCGGGGGGGGGCCGCCAAGAGACCCAGTACTTC.

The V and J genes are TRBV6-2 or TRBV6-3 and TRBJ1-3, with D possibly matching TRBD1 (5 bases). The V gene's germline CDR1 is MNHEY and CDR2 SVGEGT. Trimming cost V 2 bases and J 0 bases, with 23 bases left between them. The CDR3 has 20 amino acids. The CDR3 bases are TGTGCCAGCAGTTACCCGGAACAAGGGGCCGTATTCAGCTCTGGAAACACCATATATTTT. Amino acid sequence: CASSYPEQGAVFSSGNTIYF.

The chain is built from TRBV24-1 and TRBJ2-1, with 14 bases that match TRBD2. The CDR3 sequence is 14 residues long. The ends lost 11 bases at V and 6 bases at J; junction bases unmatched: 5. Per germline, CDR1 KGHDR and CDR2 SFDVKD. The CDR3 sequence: CAMGLAGALNEQFF. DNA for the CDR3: TGTGCCATGGGACTAGCGGGGGCCCTCAATGAGCAGTTCTTC.

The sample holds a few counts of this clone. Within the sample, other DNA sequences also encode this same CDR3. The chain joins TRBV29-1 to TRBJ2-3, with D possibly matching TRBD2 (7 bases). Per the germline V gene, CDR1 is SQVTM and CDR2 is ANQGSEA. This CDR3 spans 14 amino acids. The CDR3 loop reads CSWTGAGAADTQYF. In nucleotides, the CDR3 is TGCAGTTGGACGGGGGCGGGGGCAGCAGATACGCAGTATTTT.

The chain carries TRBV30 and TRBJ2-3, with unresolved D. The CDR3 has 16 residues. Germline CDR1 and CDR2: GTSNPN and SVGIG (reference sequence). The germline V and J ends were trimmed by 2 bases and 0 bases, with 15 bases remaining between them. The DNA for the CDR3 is TGTGCCTGGAGTTTCCAAGCGACCCATAGCACAGATACGCAGTATTTT. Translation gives CAWSFQATHSTDTQYF.

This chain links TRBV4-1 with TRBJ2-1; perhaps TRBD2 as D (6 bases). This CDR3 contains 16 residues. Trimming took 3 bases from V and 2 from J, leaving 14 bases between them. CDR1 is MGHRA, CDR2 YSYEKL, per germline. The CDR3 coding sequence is TGCGCCAGCAGCCATACCGGGACTTACCCCTACAATGAGCAGTTCTTC. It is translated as CASSHTGTYPYNEQFF.

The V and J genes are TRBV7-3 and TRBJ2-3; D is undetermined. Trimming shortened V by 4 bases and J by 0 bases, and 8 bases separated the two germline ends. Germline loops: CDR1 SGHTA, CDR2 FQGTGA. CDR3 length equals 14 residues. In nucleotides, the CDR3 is TGTGCCAGCAGCTCTGGTCCTAGCACAGATACGCAGTATTTT. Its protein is CASSSGPSTDTQYF.